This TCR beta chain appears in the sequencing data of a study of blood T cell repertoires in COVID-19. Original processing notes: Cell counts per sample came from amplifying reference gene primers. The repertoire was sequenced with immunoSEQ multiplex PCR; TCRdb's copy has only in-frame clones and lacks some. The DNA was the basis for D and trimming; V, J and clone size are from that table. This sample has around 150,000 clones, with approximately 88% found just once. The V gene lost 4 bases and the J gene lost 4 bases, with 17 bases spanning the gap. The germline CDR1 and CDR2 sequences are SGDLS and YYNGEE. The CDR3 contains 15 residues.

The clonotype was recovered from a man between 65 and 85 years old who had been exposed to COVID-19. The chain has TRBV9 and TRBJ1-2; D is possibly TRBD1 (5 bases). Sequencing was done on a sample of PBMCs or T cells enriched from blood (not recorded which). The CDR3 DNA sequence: TGTGCCAGCAGCTCCGGGACTTCCCCTATCTATGGCTACACCTTC. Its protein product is CASSSGTSPIYGYTF.